Each of the 5 T cell receptor beta chains below was sequenced from the same sample in a study of blood T cells in healthy people across ages. The authors ran a second PCR of about 6 to 11 cycles using a sample-barcoded 5' primer and a J-beta primer mix. MiXCR, run by TCRdb on the 5' RACE reads, gives a single entry per CDR3 protein. The sample carries about a million distinct CDR3 sequences, roughly 48% recorded once. The sequenced material came from blood. The receptor set was obtained from a man younger than 45 in good health.

The CDR3 loop reads CASTGATSSYEQYF. In nucleotides, the CDR3 is TGCGCCTCCACAGGGGCGACGAGCTCCTACGAGCAGTACTTC. V usage is TRBV5-1 and J usage is TRBJ2-7, with 7 bases lining up with TRBD1. Per germline, CDR1 SGHRS and CDR2 YFSETQ. The CDR3 runs to 14 residues. The V and J ends lost 10 bases and 0 bases, in that order; junction bases with no gene match: 10.

The chain is built from TRBV7-6 and TRBJ2-4; a weak D match, TRBD2 (5 bases). The end of the DNA aligns better with TRBJ2-5, so the J call may be wrong. The CDR3 is 15 amino acids. Germline CDR1 and CDR2: SGHVS and FNYEAQ. CDR3 in DNA: TGTGCCAGCAGCCACGGACTGGATCGGCGCGAGACCCAGTACTTC. It codes for CASSHGLDRRETQYF.

J is TRBJ2-7 and V is TRBV20-1; D unresolved. CDR3 length: 14 amino acids. Trimming pared 6 bases from V and 6 bases from J, leaving 21 bases between. Germline CDR1 reads DFQATT; CDR2 reads SNEGSKA (reference sequence). The chain's CDR3 is CSAEDPLGLSEQYF. In nucleotides, the CDR3 is TGCAGTGCCGAGGACCCACTGGGCCTCTCCGAGCAGTACTTC.

This chain connects TRBV28 to TRBJ2-7; 7 positions agree with TRBD1. The germline gives CDR1 MDHEN, CDR2 SYDVKM. V was pared by 9 bases and J by 1 base, with 9 bases of the junction left unmatched. The CDR3 contains 14 residues. This chain's CDR3 is CARVTQGQSYEQYF. DNA of the CDR3: TGTGCCAGGGTGACACAGGGACAGTCCTACGAGCAGTACTTC.

This clonotype appeared once. The chain recombines TRBV6-5 with TRBJ1-2; TRBD1 might be the D (6 bases). The CDR3 contains 16 residues. Germline CDR1 is MNHEY and CDR2 is SVGAGI. Trimming shortened V by 5 bases and J by 0 bases, and 16 bases separated the two germline ends. CDR3 sequence (DNA): TGTGCCAGCAGTAGGAGGGGGACTCTAGCTAACTATGGCTACACCTTC. Residues: CASSRRGTLANYGYTF.